Below are 29 T cell receptor beta chains sequenced from a single sample in a study of cytomegalovirus exposure and HLA in healthy donors. With 60 Vbeta and 13 Jbeta primers, the PCR was carried out. Clones were read by immunoSEQ multiplex PCR, and TCRdb kept only the in-frame ones, dropping some. The top ten clones hold roughly 5% of a sample with some 110,000 clones, 77% of them seen once. Sequencing was done on a sample of PBMCs. Every receptor here comes from a man aged 50 or older in good health and CMV-seropositive.

The genes are TRBV10-2 and TRBJ1-1; 8 bases are a match to TRBD1. The V segment lost 8 bases and the J segment 7 bases; nucleotides outside the gene matches: 3. Germline CDR1 WSHSY, CDR2 SAAADI. This CDR3 comprises 11 residues. DNA of the CDR3: TGCGCCAGCGGACAGGGCATTGAAGCTTTCTTT. Protein sequence: CASGQGIEAFF.

CDR3 sequence: CASSPLAGARNEQFF. DNA for the CDR3: TGTGCCAGCAGCCCACTAGCGGGGGCCCGCAATGAGCAGTTCTTC. The chain links TRBV6-6 to TRBJ2-1, with TRBD2 matching over 11 bases. V lost 6 bases, J lost 6 bases, and 7 bases stayed unmatched. There are 15 residues in the CDR3. The germline V gene encodes CDR1 MNHNY and CDR2 SVGAGI (reference sequence).

V usage is TRBV6-1 and J usage is TRBJ2-1; TRBD2 matches 13 bases. Germline V CDR1 and CDR2: MNHNS, SASEGT. Losses at the gene ends were 4 bases for V and 0 bases for J; bases not matched to a gene: 9. This CDR3 has 19 residues. CDR3 sequence (DNA): TGTGCCAGCAGTGGCGGACTAGCGGGAGTCGTCAGCTCCTACAATGAGCAGTTCTTC. It translates to CASSGGLAGVVSSYNEQFF.

The V call is TRBV6-1, the J call TRBJ2-7; 9 bases agree with TRBD1. The CDR3 runs to 14 residues. Looked up from germline, CDR1 is MNHNS and CDR2 is SASEGT. The V gene end was trimmed by 7 bases and the J gene end by 1 base; junction bases not matched to a gene: 5. The DNA of the CDR3 is TGTGCCAGCACCCTTGACAGGGGGTCCTACGAGCAGTACTTC. This encodes CASTLDRGSYEQYF.

This clone was counted between two and nine times. V usage is TRBV10-3 and J usage is TRBJ2-3, with TRBD1 matching 7 bases. Germline V gives CDR1 ENHRY, CDR2 SYGVKD. Losses at the gene ends were 1 base for V and 1 base for J; bases not matched to a gene: 5. CDR3 size: 16 residues. Here the CDR3 DNA reads TGTGCCATCAGTGAGTTCGACAGGGTGGGCACAGATACGCAGTATTTT. Protein sequence: CAISEFDRVGTDTQYF.

The rearrangement uses TRBV2 and TRBJ2-7; no clear D. The CDR3 has 14 residues. The V end lost 3 bases, the J end lost 2 bases, and 11 bases lay between the germline ends. Germline V gene lookup returns CDR1 SNHLY and CDR2 FYNNEI. CDR3 in amino acids: CASSESYKTYEQYF. DNA of the CDR3: TGTGCCAGCAGTGAGTCATACAAAACCTACGAGCAGTACTTC. The full variable domain, completed using reference TRBV2 and TRBJ2-7, is EPEVTQTPSHQVTQMGQEVILRCVPISNHLYFYWYRQILGQKVEFLVSFYNNEISEKSEIFDDQFSVERPDGSNFTLKIRSTKLEDSAMYFCASSESYKTYEQYFGPGTRLTVT.

CDR3 sequence reads: CASSVSRTGGGSETQYF. The CDR3 nucleotides are TGTGCCAGCAGTGTAAGTCGGACAGGGGGCGGATCAGAGACCCAGTACTTC. This chain joins TRBV6-1 and TRBJ2-5, with 11 bases matching TRBD1. The V segment lost 4 bases and the J segment 4 bases; nucleotides outside the gene matches: 11. The CDR3 has 17 residues. Germline V CDR1 and CDR2: MNHNS, SASEGT.

This clone has just one count. The chain combines TRBV6-1 with TRBJ2-7; TRBD1 matches at 7 bases. The CDR3 totals 15 residues. V lost 6 bases to trimming and J lost 2 bases; unmatched junction nucleotides: 10. Per germline, CDR1 MNHNS and CDR2 SASEGT. The CDR3 coding sequence is TGTGCCAGCAGGGACACAGGGGTTCCCGCCTACGAGCAGTACTTC. Protein: CASRDTGVPAYEQYF.

The chain uses TRBV7-9 and TRBJ1-6, with a possible D match to TRBD1 (6 bases). The germline V and J ends were trimmed by 3 bases and 10 bases, with 16 bases remaining between them. This CDR3 has 15 amino acids. Looked up from germline, CDR1 is SEHNR and CDR2 is FQNEAQ (reference sequence). In nucleotides, the CDR3 is TGTGCCAGCAGCTTCGACCAGGGGCTTAGCTCACCCCTCCACTTT. This codes for CASSFDQGLSSPLHF.

The chain couples TRBV7-6 to TRBJ2-7, with D perhaps TRBD1 (5 bases). V was shortened by 2 bases and J by 1 base, with 9 bases between the two germline ends. The CDR3 totals 14 residues. Looked up from germline, CDR1 is SGHVS and CDR2 is FNYEAQ. CDR3 in amino acids: CASSLQGDSYEQYF. CDR3 DNA: TGTGCCAGCAGCTTACAAGGGGATTCCTACGAGCAGTACTTC. Full variable domain (missing parts from reference TRBV7-6 and TRBJ2-7): GAGVSQSPRYKVTKRGQDVALRCDPISGHVSLYWYRQALGQGPEFLTYFNYEAQQDKSGLPNDRFSAERPEGSISTLTIQRTEQRDSAMYRCASSLQGDSYEQYFGPGTRLTVT.

This clone was seen a handful of times. The V gene is TRBV27, the J gene TRBJ2-5; possible D gene TRBD2, 6 bases. The DNA end is a closer match to TRBJ2-7, so the J assignment may be wrong. The CDR3 runs to 14 residues. From germline, CDR1 is MNHEY and CDR2 SMNVEV (reference sequence). This chain's CDR3 is CASSLGGSRSEQYF. The CDR3 DNA sequence: TGTGCCAGCAGTTTAGGAGGGAGCCGAAGCGAGCAGTACTTC.

J is TRBJ1-1 and V is TRBV5-1, with a possible D match to TRBD1 (6 bases). Trimming took off 3 bases at V and 3 bases at J, with 15 bases between the two ends. There are 15 residues in the CDR3. Germline V gives CDR1 SGHRS, CDR2 YFSETQ. CDR3 in DNA: TGCGCCAGCAGCTCTACTCCAGGGGTGGACACTGAAGCTTTCTTT. This gives the protein CASSSTPGVDTEAFF.

This clone was seen more than once but under ten times. The V call is TRBV6-1, the J call TRBJ1-2; 7 bases line up with TRBD1. This CDR3 has 14 amino acids. Germline loops: CDR1 MNHNS, CDR2 SASEGT. The V segment lost 2 bases and the J segment 3 bases; nucleotides outside the gene matches: 3. The CDR3 sequence is CASSETRGDYGYTF. The DNA of the CDR3 is TGTGCCAGCAGTGAAACCAGGGGGGACTATGGCTACACCTTC.

This clone came up a few times. The chain couples TRBV12-5 to TRBJ2-7; 9 nucleotides agree with TRBD1. Looked up from germline, CDR1 is LGHNT and CDR2 is FRNRAP. This CDR3 has 13 residues. V gave up 7 bases and J gave up 5 bases; unmatched junction bases: 6. The CDR3 sequence: CASEGTGIHEQYF. CDR3 in DNA: TGTGCTAGTGAGGGGACAGGGATCCACGAGCAGTACTTC.

This chain links TRBV10-3 with TRBJ1-2; no clear D gene. The V gene's germline CDR1 is ENHRY and CDR2 SYGVKD. Trimming pared 5 bases from V and 4 bases from J, leaving 5 bases between. The CDR3 length is 11 residues. This chain's CDR3 is CAISSVYGYTF. The DNA of the CDR3 is TGTGCCATCAGTTCCGTCTATGGCTACACCTTC.

This clone was counted between two and nine times. The genes are TRBV18 and TRBJ1-2; 8 bases fit TRBD1. The CDR3 is 15 amino acids. The germline V gene encodes CDR1 KGHSH and CDR2 LQKENI. The V gene end was trimmed by 1 base and the J gene end by 4 bases; junction bases not matched to a gene: 5. CDR3 DNA: TGTGCCAGCTCACCACGGTCAGGGGGCGTCTATGGCTACACCTTC. Amino acids: CASSPRSGGVYGYTF.

The chain joins TRBV19 to TRBJ1-1, with TRBD1 matching over 7 bases. CDR1 and CDR2 from the germline V gene are LNHDA and SQIVND (reference sequence). The junction had 11 bases not matched to a gene; V was cut back by 5 bases and J by 8 bases. The length of the CDR3 is 14 residues. CDR3: CASSSGQSVREAFF. The CDR3 region has the DNA TGTGCCAGTAGTTCGGGACAGAGCGTGCGGGAAGCTTTCTTT.

V and J are TRBV11-2 and TRBJ1-1; possible D gene TRBD1, 6 bases. The V and J ends lost 5 bases and 0 bases respectively, with 13 bases between them. Germline assignment: CDR1 SGHAT and CDR2 FQNNGV. CDR3 size: 15 residues. CDR3 region: CASSPGTHMNTEAFF. In DNA form, the CDR3 reads TGTGCCAGCAGCCCGGGGACACACATGAACACTGAAGCTTTCTTT.

This rearrangement joins TRBV7-3 to TRBJ2-1; 7 bases line up with TRBD2. The V segment lost 0 bases and the J segment 0 bases; nucleotides outside the gene matches: 2. There are 16 residues in the CDR3. Germline-derived CDR1 and CDR2 are SGHTA and FQGTGA. CDR3 sequence: CASSLTGGSSYNEQFF. As DNA, the CDR3 is TGTGCCAGCAGCTTAACGGGGGGGAGCTCCTACAATGAGCAGTTCTTC. The variable domain in full, completed from reference TRBV7-3 and TRBJ2-1, reads GAGVSQTPSNKVTEKGKYVELRCDPISGHTALYWYRQSLGQGPEFLIYFQGTGAADDSGLPNDRFFAVRPEGSVSTLKIQRTERGDSAVYLCASSLTGGSSYNEQFFGPGTRLTVL.

The V call is TRBV7-8, the J call TRBJ2-2, with TRBD1 matching over 7 bases. CDR3 length equals 15 residues. The V segment lost 2 bases and the J segment 4 bases; nucleotides outside the gene matches: 4. In germline, CDR1 is SGHVS, CDR2 FQNEAQ. CDR3 sequence: CASSLKGQTTGELFF. In DNA, the CDR3 is TGTGCCAGCAGCTTAAAGGGACAGACCACCGGGGAGCTGTTTTTT. The complete variable domain, with remaining parts taken from reference TRBV7-8 and TRBJ2-2, reads GAGVSQSPRYKVAKRGQDVALRCDPISGHVSLFWYQQALGQGPEFLTYFQNEAQLDKSGLPSDRFFAERPEGSVSTLKIQRTQQEDSAVYLCASSLKGQTTGELFFGEGSRLTVL.

The genes are TRBV4-1 and TRBJ2-2; D may be TRBD2 (6 bases). Germline values: CDR1 MGHRA, CDR2 YSYEKL. Trimming removed 5 bases from V and 4 bases from J, with 14 bases in between. This CDR3 comprises 15 residues. The CDR3 DNA is TGCGCCAGCAGCGGACGGGAGCCGTTCACCGGGGAGCTGTTTTTT. Protein: CASSGREPFTGELFF.

The CDR3 DNA reads TGTGCCAGCAACCAGGGTTTTGAAAAACTGTTTTTT. As protein: CASNQGFEKLFF. The gene calls are TRBV6-1 and TRBJ1-4; a possible D gene is TRBD1 (5 bases). The ends were cut back, 7 bases at V and 7 bases at J, with 10 bases in the middle. Germline CDR1 and CDR2: MNHNS and SASEGT. The CDR3 spans 12 residues.

The chain combines TRBV9 with TRBJ2-7; 7 bases line up with TRBD1. Losses at the gene ends were 0 bases for V and 0 bases for J; bases not matched to a gene: 3. This CDR3 is built from 15 residues. Germline V lookup: CDR1 SGDLS, CDR2 YYNGEE. The CDR3, as DNA: TGTGCCAGCAGCGTAGGAGGGACAGCCTCCTACGAGCAGTACTTC. Its translation is CASSVGGTASYEQYF.

This clone appeared a single time. The V call is TRBV2, the J call TRBJ2-1; TRBD2 matches at 11 bases. Germline V lookup: CDR1 SNHLY, CDR2 FYNNEI. This CDR3 has 14 residues. J was trimmed by 7 bases and V by 11 bases; bases with no gene match: 10. In nucleotides, the CDR3 is TGTGCCGCCCGCACTAGCGGGAGAGGAAATGAGCAGTTCTTC. Its protein is CAARTSGRGNEQFF.

For this clone: The sample contains more than one DNA sequence encoding this CDR3. CDR3 amino acids: CASSLVTTGPYEQYF. The CDR3 nucleotides are TGTGCCAGCAGCTTAGTAACGACAGGGCCCTACGAGCAGTACTTC. The V call is TRBV7-9, the J call TRBJ2-7; TRBD1 aligns across 7 bases. CDR3 size: 15 residues. J was trimmed by 2 bases and V by 1 base; bases with no gene match: 5. The V gene's germline CDR1 is SEHNR and CDR2 FQNEAQ (reference sequence).

The CDR3 sequence is CASRRDSQVQETQYF. CDR3 in DNA: TGTGCCAGCAGGCGGGACTCGCAAGTCCAAGAGACCCAGTACTTC. The J gene is TRBJ2-5, the V gene TRBV5-4; tentatively, D is TRBD2 (6 bases). Trimming took off 5 bases at V and 1 base at J, with 15 bases between the two ends. This CDR3 region has 15 residues. CDR1 SGHNT and CDR2 YYREEE come from the germline V gene (reference sequence).

The rearrangement joins TRBV19 to TRBJ2-1, with D maybe TRBD1 (5 bases). Trimming shortened V by 5 bases and J by 0 bases, and 14 bases separated the two germline ends. Germline loops: CDR1 LNHDA, CDR2 SQIVND (reference sequence). This CDR3 contains 16 residues. CDR3 amino acids: CASSRYRSSSYNEQFF. The CDR3 DNA reads as TGTGCCAGTAGTCGGTACAGGTCAAGCTCCTACAATGAGCAGTTCTTC.

The genes are TRBV29-1 and TRBJ2-7, with 8 nucleotides matching TRBD1. Germline assignment: CDR1 SQVTM and CDR2 ANQGSEA. The length of the CDR3 is 12 residues. Unmatched junction bases numbered 1, after V lost 4 bases and J lost 2 bases. This CDR3 is CSVGTGTYEQYF. The CDR3 DNA is TGCAGCGTTGGGACAGGGACCTACGAGCAGTACTTC.

This clone appeared a few times. The chain has TRBV7-2 and TRBJ2-3, with 11 bases aligning to TRBD2. The CDR3 is 17 amino acids. Germline CDR1 SGHTA, CDR2 FQGNSA. The trim removed 0 bases at V and 2 bases at J, leaving 4 bases unmatched. The chain's CDR3 is CASSLAASGRYTDTQYF. The CDR3 DNA sequence: TGTGCCAGCAGCTTAGCGGCTAGCGGGAGGTACACAGATACGCAGTATTTT.